This T cell receptor (beta chain) was sequenced during a study of cytomegalovirus exposure and HLA in healthy donors. Study at large: In a later analysis, the roughly 120 validation repertoires were reported to have used the same platform as the 600 to 700 first-cohort repertoires. Overall study results and limits: The TCR clusters that emerged in the first cohort tended, a later analysis found, to co-occur in the 120 validation repertoires. Researchers catalogued 164 TCR beta chains as cytomegalovirus-associated.

Separation from the roughly 600-subject first cohort characterized the roughly 120-subject validation cohort, to which the donors belonged. Concerning this clone itself: Its target is not known.

Some clones are missing from TCRdb's copy, which holds only in-frame ones; the method was immunoSEQ multiplex PCR. The sample consists of about 76,000 clones, 90% to 95% of them appearing once. The CDR3 loop spans 16 amino acids. CDR1 is MGHDK and CDR2 is SYGVNS in the germline V gene. The V end lost 0 bases, the J end lost 0 bases, and 11 bases lay between the germline ends. The chain is built from TRBV25-1 and TRBJ2-5; possibly TRBD2 for D (6 bases). Input material: PBMCs. The clonotype originates from a woman under 30 in good health and CMV-seropositive. This CDR3 reads CASSEYSGAYQETQYF. In nucleotides, the CDR3 is TGTGCCAGCAGTGAATATAGCGGAGCTTACCAAGAGACCCAGTACTTC.